Shown below are 18 T cell receptor beta chains from a single sample sequenced in a study of cytomegalovirus exposure and HLA in healthy donors. PCR amplification relied on 60 Vbeta primers (plus 13 Jbeta primers). The data were produced by immunoSEQ multiplex PCR, yet TCRdb's version contains in-frame clones alone and is incomplete. This listing includes approximately 150,000 clones. The sequencing input was PBMCs. The receptors were gathered from a woman in her fifties or sixties in good health and CMV-seronegative.

The V and J genes are TRBV4-1 and TRBJ2-5, with TRBD1 as a possible D gene (6 bases). The end of the DNA aligns better with TRBJ2-7, so the J call may be wrong. The CDR3 is made up of 14 amino acids. Looked up from germline, CDR1 is MGHRA and CDR2 is YSYEKL. The CDR3 sequence is CASSYPGHAYEQYF. The CDR3, as DNA: TGCGCCAGCAGCTATCCGGGACATGCCTACGAGCAGTACTTC.

CDR3: CASSYAGQDVYYEQYF. CDR3 DNA: TGTGCCAGCAGTTACGCCGGACAGGACGTTTACTACGAGCAGTACTTC. The chain combines TRBV6-6 with TRBJ2-7; 7 nucleotides align to TRBD1. The germline V gene has CDR1 MNHNY and CDR2 SVGAGI (reference sequence). This CDR3 comprises 16 residues. Germline trimming cut 2 bases from V and 3 bases from J; bases unmatched to any gene: 10.

The CDR3 DNA follows: TGCAGTGCTAGAGTTGAGACTGAAGCTTTCTTT. Amino acid sequence: CSARVETEAFF. This chain connects TRBV20-1 to TRBJ1-1; D is ambiguous. The CDR3 runs to 11 residues. Germline V gene data show CDR1 as DFQATT and CDR2 as SNEGSKA (reference sequence). V was pared by 1 base and J by 5 bases, with 5 bases between.

This chain joins TRBV9 and TRBJ2-2; a possible D gene is TRBD2 (6 bases). V was shortened by 4 bases and J by 4 bases, with 11 bases between the two germline ends. This CDR3 comprises 14 residues. Germline loops: CDR1 SGDLS, CDR2 YYNGEE. In DNA, the CDR3 is TGTGCCAGCAGCTACGGGGGAGGCACCGGGGAGCTGTTTTTT. As protein: CASSYGGGTGELFF.

The chain joins TRBV6-1 to TRBJ1-2; TRBD1 agrees at 8 bases. The V gene's germline CDR1 is MNHNS and CDR2 SASEGT. Unmatched junction bases numbered 7, after V lost 2 bases and J lost 8 bases. The CDR3 runs 14 residues. The CDR3 protein is CASSELAQGEGYTF. The DNA for the CDR3 is TGTGCCAGCAGTGAACTTGCACAGGGGGAGGGCTACACCTTC.

The chain links TRBV7-9 to TRBJ1-4; D may be TRBD1 (5 bases). Germline CDR1 is SEHNR and CDR2 is FQNEAQ (reference sequence). This CDR3 has 14 amino acids. V lost 5 bases and J 3 bases, leaving 10 bases between the germline ends. As DNA, the CDR3 is TGTGCCAGCAGCCCCAGGGCGCCTAATGAAAAACTGTTTTTT. The encoded protein is CASSPRAPNEKLFF.

CDR3 in amino acids: CACPGTFNEQYF. The CDR3, as DNA: TGTGCCTGTCCAGGAACATTCAACGAGCAGTACTTC. This chain uses TRBV30 with TRBJ2-7; D is ambiguous. Germline V gene sequence: CDR1 GTSNPN, CDR2 SVGIG (reference sequence). V was clipped by 6 bases and J by 5 bases, with 14 bases between them. This CDR3 spans 12 amino acids.

The J gene is TRBJ2-6, the V gene TRBV6-1; D perhaps matches TRBD2 (6 bases). The CDR3 runs 14 residues. Trimming cost V 7 bases and J 1 base, with 8 bases left between them. Germline CDR1 is MNHNS and CDR2 is SASEGT. The CDR3 sequence: CASKRASGANVLTF. The CDR3 DNA is TGTGCCAGCAAGCGGGCATCTGGGGCCAACGTCCTGACTTTC.

This chain connects TRBV5-1 to TRBJ2-7; maybe TRBD1 (6 bases). The CDR3 length is 14 residues. V lost 3 bases and J lost 3, with 13 bases in between. Germline CDR1 and CDR2: SGHRS and YFSETQ. CDR3 in amino acids: CASSSQGNSYEQYF. The CDR3 DNA reads as TGCGCCAGCAGCTCCCAGGGGAATAGCTACGAGCAGTACTTC. The variable domain in full, completed from reference TRBV5-1 and TRBJ2-7, reads KAGVTQTPRYLIKTRGQQVTLSCSPISGHRSVSWYQQTPGQGLQFLFEYFSETQRNKGNFPGRFSGRQFSNSRSEMNVSTLELGDSALYLCASSSQGNSYEQYFGPGTRLTVT.

The chain uses TRBV6-6 and TRBJ1-3, with a possible D match to TRBD1 (6 bases). V was shortened by 2 bases and J by 0 bases, with 11 bases between the two germline ends. This CDR3 spans 16 amino acids. CDR1 is MNHNY, CDR2 SVGAGI, per germline (reference sequence). CDR3 nucleotide sequence: TGTGCCAGCAGTTACCTCCAACAGGGCTCTGGAAACACCATATATTTT. It is translated as CASSYLQQGSGNTIYF.

The rearrangement links TRBV5-1 to TRBJ2-1; 10 bases line up with TRBD2. Germline lookup yields CDR1 SGHRS and CDR2 YFSETQ. With 2 bases clipped from V and 2 bases from J, the junction kept 4 bases outside the gene matches. CDR3 length equals 16 residues. The CDR3 here is CASSFPSGRTYNEQFF. CDR3 sequence (DNA): TGCGCCAGCAGCTTCCCTAGCGGGAGAACCTACAATGAGCAGTTCTTC.

The chain couples TRBV18 to TRBJ2-2; 10 nucleotides align to TRBD1. The CDR3 consists of 16 residues. Looked up from germline, CDR1 is KGHSH and CDR2 is LQKENI. V dropped 2 bases and J dropped 0; count of bases not matched to a gene: 0. The CDR3 DNA is TGTGCCAGCTCACCAGGACAGGGGGCGAACACCGGGGAGCTGTTTTTT. It codes for CASSPGQGANTGELFF.

The V and J genes are TRBV7-9 and TRBJ2-7; the match to TRBD1 covers 9 bases. The CDR3 spans 15 residues. J gave up 5 bases and V 6 bases, and 11 bases lay outside the gene matches. The germline CDR1 and CDR2 sequences are SEHNR and FQNEAQ (reference sequence). CDR3: CASRSTGGGRNEQYF. DNA of the CDR3: TGTGCCAGCAGGTCGACAGGGGGAGGCCGTAACGAGCAGTACTTC.

The rearrangement links TRBV19 to TRBJ2-7; D is possibly TRBD1 (6 bases). Trimming took off 5 bases at V and 4 bases at J, with 12 bases between the two ends. Germline V lookup: CDR1 LNHDA, CDR2 SQIVND (reference sequence). The CDR3 contains 13 residues. The CDR3 region has the DNA TGTGCCAGTAGTCCCCCGACAGGTTACGAGCAGTACTTC. Residues: CASSPPTGYEQYF.

V is TRBV5-1 and J is TRBJ2-1; a possible D gene is TRBD1 (6 bases). Germline V gives CDR1 SGHRS, CDR2 YFSETQ. This CDR3 has 16 residues. V was pared by 1 base and J by 7 bases, with 18 bases between. For the CDR3, the DNA is TGCGCCAGCAGCTTGAACTGGCAGGGGAAGTCGAATGAGCAGTTCTTC. Its protein is CASSLNWQGKSNEQFF.

This chain connects TRBV4-2 to TRBJ2-3; weak D call: TRBD1 (6 bases). Per the germline V gene, CDR1 is LGHNA and CDR2 is YNFKEQ. The CDR3 length is 17 residues. V was cut by 1 base and J by 2 bases, with 16 bases left in between. CDR3 coding DNA: TGTGCCAGCAGCCAAGTCGGGCAGGGGATCCCCACAGATACGCAGTATTTT. It is translated as CASSQVGQGIPTDTQYF.

This chain links TRBV9 with TRBJ1-3; possibly TRBD1 for D (6 bases). CDR1 is SGDLS, CDR2 YYNGEE, per germline. V was trimmed by 3 bases and J by 0 bases, leaving 10 bases between them. The CDR3 is made up of 15 amino acids. The CDR3 coding sequence is TGTGCCAGCAGCGCGACAGGATACTCTGGAAACACCATATATTTT. Translating it yields CASSATGYSGNTIYF.

The chain has TRBV4-1 and TRBJ2-2; TRBD2 matches 9 bases. The CDR3 is 16 amino acids. The trim removed 0 bases at V and 7 bases at J, leaving 6 bases unmatched. Germline CDR1 and CDR2: MGHRA and YSYEKL. In nucleotides, the CDR3 is TGCGCCAGCAGCCAAGATTCTGCGGGGGGGCACGGGGAGCTGTTTTTT. Translated, it gives CASSQDSAGGHGELFF.